This TCR beta chain was recorded in a study of vaccination and CD4 T cells after COVID-19. As for the study in general: Cells were stimulated with overlapping spike peptides from SARS-CoV-2, HCoV-NL63, HCoV-OC43 and HCoV-229E.

Treatment: approximately 10-day PBMC culture with coronavirus spike peptide pools or control peptides (ViraFEST assay). CD4+ T cells of the unexposed donor were collected before the COVID-19 pandemic (2011-2018). This clonotype was counted a few times. Its antigen is not identified. V lost 3 bases and J 6 bases, leaving 13 bases between the germline ends. This CDR3 is built from 15 residues. From germline, CDR1 is KGHDR and CDR2 SFDVKD. Researchers used the Oncomine TCR Beta short-read assay to sequence DNA from cultured CD4+ T cells. TCRdb analysed the PCR reads with MiXCR anew, one entry per CDR3 protein. The data show approximately 7,300 distinct CDR3 sequences, less than 40% seen once. Points from the study as a whole: Reactive clonotype counts went from median about 20 after infection to roughly 40 after vaccination, nonsignificantly.

The sequence came from a human donor in good health. The gene calls are TRBV24-1 and TRBJ2-2, with D unclear. Sequencing was performed on CD4+ T cells from blood, cultured in vitro. The CDR3, as DNA: TGTGCCACCAGTGATGGACGAGGACCCGCCGGGGAGCTGTTTTTT. It encodes CATSDGRGPAGELFF.